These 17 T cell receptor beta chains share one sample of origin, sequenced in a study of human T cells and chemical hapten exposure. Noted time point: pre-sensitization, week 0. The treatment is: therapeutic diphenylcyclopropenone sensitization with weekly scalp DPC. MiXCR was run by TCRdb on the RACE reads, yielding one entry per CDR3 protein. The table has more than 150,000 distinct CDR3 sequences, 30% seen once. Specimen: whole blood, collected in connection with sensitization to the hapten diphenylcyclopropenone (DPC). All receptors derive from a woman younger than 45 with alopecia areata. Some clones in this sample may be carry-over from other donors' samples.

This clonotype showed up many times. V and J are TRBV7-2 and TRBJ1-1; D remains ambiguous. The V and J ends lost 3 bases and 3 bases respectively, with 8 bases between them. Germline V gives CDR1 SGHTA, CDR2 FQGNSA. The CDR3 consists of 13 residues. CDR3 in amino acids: CASSFEGDTEAFF. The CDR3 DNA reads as TGTGCCAGCAGCTTTGAGGGAGACACTGAAGCTTTCTTT.

The CDR3 loop is CASSLAQWRVHEQFF. CDR3 in DNA: TGTGCCAGCAGTTTGGCCCAATGGAGGGTCCATGAGCAGTTCTTC. The J gene is TRBJ2-1, the V gene TRBV12-3 or TRBV12-4; D is possibly TRBD2 (6 bases). The CDR3 is made up of 15 amino acids. Deletions cut 3 bases from V and 8 bases from J, with 17 bases between.

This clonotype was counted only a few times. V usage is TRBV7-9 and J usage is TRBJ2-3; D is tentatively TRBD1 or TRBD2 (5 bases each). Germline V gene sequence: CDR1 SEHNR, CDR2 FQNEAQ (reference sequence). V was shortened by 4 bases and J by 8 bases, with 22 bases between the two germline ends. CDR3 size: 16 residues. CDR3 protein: CASSSQGSSLTSTQYF. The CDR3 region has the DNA TGTGCCAGCAGCTCGCAGGGTTCGTCTCTAACTAGTACGCAGTATTTT.

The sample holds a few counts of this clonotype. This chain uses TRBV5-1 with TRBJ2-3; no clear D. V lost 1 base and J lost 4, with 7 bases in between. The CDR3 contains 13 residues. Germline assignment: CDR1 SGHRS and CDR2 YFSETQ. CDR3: CASSLNLPDTQYF. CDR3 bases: TGCGCCAGCAGCTTGAACTTACCAGATACGCAGTATTTT.

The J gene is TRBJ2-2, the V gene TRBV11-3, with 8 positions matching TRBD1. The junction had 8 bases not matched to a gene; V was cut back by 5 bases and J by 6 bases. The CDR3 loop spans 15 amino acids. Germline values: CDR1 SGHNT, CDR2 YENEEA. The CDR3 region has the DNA TGTGCCAGCAGCCCCGGACAGGGCGACTCCGGGGAGCTGTTTTTT. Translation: CASSPGQGDSGELFF.

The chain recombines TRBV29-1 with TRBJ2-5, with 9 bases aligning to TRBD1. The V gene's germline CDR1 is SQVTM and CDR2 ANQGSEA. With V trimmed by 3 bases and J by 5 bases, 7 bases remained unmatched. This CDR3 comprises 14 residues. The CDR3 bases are TGCAGCGTTGACGGGGACAGGGCAGTGGAGACCCAGTACTTC. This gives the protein CSVDGDRAVETQYF.

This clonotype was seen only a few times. DNA of the CDR3: TGTGCCAGCAGTGCCGGGACGGCGAACACCGGGGAGCTGTTTTTT. Protein: CASSAGTANTGELFF. The V gene is TRBV6-1, the J gene TRBJ2-2; D might be TRBD1 or TRBD2, each matching 5 bases. The V gene's germline CDR1 is MNHNS and CDR2 SASEGT. This CDR3 comprises 15 residues. V gave up 4 bases and J gave up 0 bases, with 9 bases separating them.

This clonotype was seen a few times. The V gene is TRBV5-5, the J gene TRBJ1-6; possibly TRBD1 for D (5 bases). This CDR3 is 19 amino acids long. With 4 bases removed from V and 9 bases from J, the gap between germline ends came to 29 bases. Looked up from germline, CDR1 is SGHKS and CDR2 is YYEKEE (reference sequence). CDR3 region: CASSAGRSWTLPEGSPLHF. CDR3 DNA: TGTGCCAGCAGCGCGGGACGTTCTTGGACTCTCCCGGAGGGTTCACCCCTCCACTTT.

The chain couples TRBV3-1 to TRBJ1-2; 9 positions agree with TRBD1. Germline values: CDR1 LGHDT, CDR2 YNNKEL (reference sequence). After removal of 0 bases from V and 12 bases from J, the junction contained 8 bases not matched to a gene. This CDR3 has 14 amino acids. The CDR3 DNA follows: TGTGCCAGCAGCCAAGAAGGGGGACAGGGAATAAACACCTTC. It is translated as CASSQEGGQGINTF.

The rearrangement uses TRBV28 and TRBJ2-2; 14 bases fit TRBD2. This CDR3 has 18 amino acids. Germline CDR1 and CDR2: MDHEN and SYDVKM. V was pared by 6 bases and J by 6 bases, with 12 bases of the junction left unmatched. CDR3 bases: TGTGCCAGCAGCCGGGGGACTAGCGGGAGATCAACCGCCGGGGAGCTGTTTTTT. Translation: CASSRGTSGRSTAGELFF.

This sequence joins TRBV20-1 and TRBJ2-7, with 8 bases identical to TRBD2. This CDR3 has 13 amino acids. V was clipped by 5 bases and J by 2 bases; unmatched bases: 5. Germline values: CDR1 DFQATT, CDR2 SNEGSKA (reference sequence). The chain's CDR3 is CSASPGLAYEQYF. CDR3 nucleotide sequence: TGCAGTGCTTCCCCGGGACTAGCCTACGAGCAGTACTTC.

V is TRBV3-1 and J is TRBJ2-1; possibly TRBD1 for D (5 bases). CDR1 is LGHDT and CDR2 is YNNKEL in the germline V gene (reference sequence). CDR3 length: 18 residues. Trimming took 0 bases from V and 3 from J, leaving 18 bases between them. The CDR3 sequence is CASSQEVGRQGNYNEQFF. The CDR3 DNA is TGTGCCAGCAGCCAAGAGGTGGGGCGGCAGGGTAACTACAATGAGCAGTTCTTC.

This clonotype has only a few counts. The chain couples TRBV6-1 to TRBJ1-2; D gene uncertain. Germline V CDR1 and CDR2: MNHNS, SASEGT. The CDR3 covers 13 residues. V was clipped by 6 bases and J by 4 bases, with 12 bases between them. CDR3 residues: CASRQQSTYGYTF. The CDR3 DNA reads TGTGCCAGCAGACAACAAAGCACCTATGGCTACACCTTC.

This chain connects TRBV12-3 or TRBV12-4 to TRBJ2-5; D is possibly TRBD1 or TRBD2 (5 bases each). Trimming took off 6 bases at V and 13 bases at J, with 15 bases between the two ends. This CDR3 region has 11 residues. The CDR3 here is CASSGPGPPYF. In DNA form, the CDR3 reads TGTGCCAGCAGCGGACCGGGACCCCCGTACTTC.

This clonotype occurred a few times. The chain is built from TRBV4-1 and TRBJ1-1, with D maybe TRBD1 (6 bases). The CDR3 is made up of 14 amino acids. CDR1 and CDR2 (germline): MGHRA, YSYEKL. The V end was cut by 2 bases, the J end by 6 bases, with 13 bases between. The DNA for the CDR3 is TGCGCCAGCAGCCAACGTGCTGGGGGCCCTGAAGCTTTCTTT. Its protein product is CASSQRAGGPEAFF.

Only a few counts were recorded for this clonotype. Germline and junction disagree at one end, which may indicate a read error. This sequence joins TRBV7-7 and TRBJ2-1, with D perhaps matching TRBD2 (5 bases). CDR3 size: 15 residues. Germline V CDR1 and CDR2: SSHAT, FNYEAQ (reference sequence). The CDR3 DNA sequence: TGTGCTAGCAGCTTAGGGCGGGCCCACTACAATGAGCAGTTCTTC. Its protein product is CASSLGRAHYNEQFF.

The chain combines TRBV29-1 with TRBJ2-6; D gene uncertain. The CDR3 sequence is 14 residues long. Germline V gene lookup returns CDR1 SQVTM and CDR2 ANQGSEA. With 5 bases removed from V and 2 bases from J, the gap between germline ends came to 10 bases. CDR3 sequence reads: CSVSVAPGANVLTF. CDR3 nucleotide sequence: TGCAGCGTTTCGGTCGCCCCTGGGGCCAACGTCCTGACTTTC.